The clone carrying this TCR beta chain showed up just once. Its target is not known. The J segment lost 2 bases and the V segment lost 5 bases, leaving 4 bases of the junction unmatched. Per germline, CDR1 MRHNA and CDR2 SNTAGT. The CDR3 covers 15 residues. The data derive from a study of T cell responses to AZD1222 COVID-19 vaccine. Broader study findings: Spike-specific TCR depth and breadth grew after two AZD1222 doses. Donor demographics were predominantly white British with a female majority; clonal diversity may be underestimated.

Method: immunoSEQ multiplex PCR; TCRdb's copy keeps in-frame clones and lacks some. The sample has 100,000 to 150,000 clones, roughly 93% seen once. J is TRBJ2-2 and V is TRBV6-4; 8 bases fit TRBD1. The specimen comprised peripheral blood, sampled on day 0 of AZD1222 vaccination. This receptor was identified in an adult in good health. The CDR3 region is CASSLTGDNTGELFF. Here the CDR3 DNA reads TGTGCCAGCAGTTTGACAGGGGACAACACCGGGGAGCTGTTTTTT.